The 9 T cell receptor beta chains listed next were all sequenced from one sample in a study of cytomegalovirus exposure and HLA in healthy donors. It was with 60 Vbeta and 13 Jbeta primers that the PCR ran. Produced via immunoSEQ multiplex PCR; TCRdb's table is partial and in-frame only. The sample holds approximately 180,000 clones, roughly 80% seen once. The specimen sequenced was PBMCs. The receptor set was obtained from a woman aged 45-65 years in good health and CMV-seronegative.

The V call is TRBV7-2, the J call TRBJ2-3; 15 positions agree with TRBD2. The CDR3 length is 19 residues. The germline V gene has CDR1 SGHTA and CDR2 FQGNSA. Trimming removed 4 bases from V and 2 bases from J; junction bases left unmatched: 10. CDR3 loop: CASSSDGTSGGSITDTQYF. The CDR3 nucleotides read TGTGCCAGCAGCTCCGATGGGACTAGCGGGGGGTCGATCACAGATACGCAGTATTTT.

V usage is TRBV10-3 and J usage is TRBJ2-3; 11 bases align to TRBD2. From germline, CDR1 is ENHRY and CDR2 SYGVKD. Unmatched junction bases numbered 7, after V lost 4 bases and J lost 7 bases. The CDR3 has 15 residues. CDR3: CAISAPTSGINTQYF. DNA of the CDR3: TGTGCCATCAGTGCCCCGACTAGCGGGATAAATACGCAGTATTTT.

In this sample, this clone turned up once. V and J are TRBV7-2 and TRBJ2-3; 8 nucleotides line up with TRBD2. The germline gives CDR1 SGHTA, CDR2 FQGNSA. The V gene end was trimmed by 1 base and the J gene end by 7 bases; junction bases not matched to a gene: 4. This CDR3 contains 14 residues. This chain's CDR3 is CASSLDSGINTQYF. The CDR3 DNA reads as TGTGCCAGCAGCTTAGATAGCGGGATCAATACGCAGTATTTT.

The sample holds one count of this clone. The chain is built from TRBV28 and TRBJ1-3, with D perhaps matching TRBD1 (6 bases). Looked up from germline, CDR1 is MDHEN and CDR2 is SYDVKM. V was cut by 2 bases and J by 2 bases, with 10 bases left in between. This CDR3 contains 15 residues. CDR3: CASSLSNRAGNTIYF. CDR3 coding DNA: TGTGCCAGCAGTTTAAGTAACAGGGCTGGAAACACCATATATTTT.

This clone was seen a few times. J is TRBJ1-2 and V is TRBV6-6, with D possibly TRBD1 on 6 matching bases. The CDR3 has 15 amino acids. Germline assignment: CDR1 MNHNY and CDR2 SVGAGI (reference sequence). Trimming pared 7 bases from V and 4 bases from J, leaving 19 bases between. CDR3 residues: CASTKPDSRLYGYTF. The CDR3 coding sequence is TGTGCCAGCACCAAACCGGACAGTAGGCTCTATGGCTACACCTTC.

The chain has TRBV18 and TRBJ2-7; 10 nucleotides align to TRBD2. The CDR3 totals 17 residues. V lost 6 bases, J lost 5 bases, and 16 bases stayed unmatched. The germline V gene has CDR1 KGHSH and CDR2 LQKENI. CDR3 sequence reads: CASSRAQREGPGHEQYF. In nucleotides, the CDR3 is TGTGCCAGCTCCCGGGCCCAGCGGGAGGGCCCGGGACACGAGCAGTACTTC.

This clone was seen a few times. The chain couples TRBV7-3 to TRBJ1-1; D perhaps matches TRBD1 (6 bases). V dropped 3 bases and J dropped 3 bases, with 8 bases sitting between them. Germline CDR1 is SGHTA and CDR2 is FQGTGA. This CDR3 is built from 13 residues. The CDR3 bases are TGTGCCAGCAGCTTGGACAGATACACTGAAGCTTTCTTT. Translated, it gives CASSLDRYTEAFF.

The chain employs TRBV4-2 and TRBJ1-2, with 7 bases identical to TRBD1. Germline V gives CDR1 LGHNA, CDR2 YNFKEQ. The CDR3 sequence is 13 residues long. Unmatched junction bases numbered 3, after V lost 3 bases and J lost 5 bases. CDR3 DNA: TGTGCCAGCAGCCAGACAGGGCTTTATGGCTACACCTTC. Translating it yields CASSQTGLYGYTF.

The chain combines TRBV18 with TRBJ1-2; no reliable D call. Per germline, CDR1 KGHSH and CDR2 LQKENI. This CDR3 has 13 amino acids. V shed 3 bases and J shed 2 bases, with 7 bases lying between them. CDR3 sequence reads: CASSPAGNYGYTF. The CDR3 nucleotides are TGTGCCAGCTCACCCGCGGGAAACTATGGCTACACCTTC.